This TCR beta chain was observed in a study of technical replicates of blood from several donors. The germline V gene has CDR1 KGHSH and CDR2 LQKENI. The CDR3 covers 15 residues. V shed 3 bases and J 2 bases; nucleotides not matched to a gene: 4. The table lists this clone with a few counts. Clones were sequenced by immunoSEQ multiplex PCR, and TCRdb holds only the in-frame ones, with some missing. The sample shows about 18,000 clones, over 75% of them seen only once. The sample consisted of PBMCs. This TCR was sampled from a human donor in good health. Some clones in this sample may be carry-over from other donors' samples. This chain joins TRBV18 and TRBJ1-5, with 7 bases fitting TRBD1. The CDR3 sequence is CASSPGGGGNQPQHF. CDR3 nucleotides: TGTGCCAGCTCACCTGGAGGGGGCGGCAATCAGCCCCAGCATTTT.